The 30 T cell receptor beta chains below come from one sample, sequenced in a study of cytotoxic CD8 clonotypes in ibrutinib-treated CLL. Only in-frame clones appear in the TCRdb table, and some are missing; sequencing was by immunoSEQ multiplex PCR. Here the sample spans tens of thousands of clones, less than 85% being singletons. Source: PBMCs, taken after 24 months of ibrutinib treatment. These receptors originate from a human donor with chronic lymphocytic leukemia.

This chain links TRBV7-8 with TRBJ2-2; no firm D call. The CDR3 is 14 residues long. Germline CDR1 SGHVS, CDR2 FQNEAQ. The ends were cut back, 5 bases at V and 4 bases at J, with 11 bases in the middle. Written as DNA, the CDR3 is TGTGCCAGCAGCGCCTCCGGAGCCACCGGGGAGCTGTTTTTT. It translates to CASSASGATGELFF.

V and J are TRBV11-2 and TRBJ2-7; maybe TRBD1 (6 bases). The CDR3 runs 15 residues. Germline lookup yields CDR1 SGHAT and CDR2 FQNNGV. V lost 5 bases to trimming and J lost 4 bases, with 18 bases between them. The CDR3 DNA is TGTGCCAGCAGCCCCCCCGGCAGGGGTGGGTACGAGCAGTACTTC. Its translation is CASSPPGRGGYEQYF.

The V gene is TRBV5-8, the J gene TRBJ2-5; TRBD1 matches 11 bases. J was trimmed by 5 bases and V by 4 bases; bases with no gene match: 7. CDR3 length: 15 residues. Germline values: CDR1 SGHTS, CDR2 YDEGEE. In DNA form, the CDR3 reads TGTGCCAGCAGCCGCCGGACAGGGGGCGGCGAGACCCAGTACTTC. This codes for CASSRRTGGGETQYF.

This clone was observed a few times. The chain joins TRBV10-3 to TRBJ1-3, with TRBD1 as a possible D gene (6 bases). The V gene lost 4 bases and the J gene lost 0 bases, with 7 bases spanning the gap. The CDR3 sequence is 14 residues long. Germline V CDR1 and CDR2: ENHRY, SYGVKD. The CDR3 loop is CAISVDSSGNTIYF. In DNA, the CDR3 is TGTGCCATCAGTGTGGACAGCTCTGGAAACACCATATATTTT.

The CDR3 DNA reads as TGTGCCAGCTCACATGACAGGGGGCTCGTTGGGACCCAGTACTTC. It specifies CASSHDRGLVGTQYF. V usage is TRBV18 and J usage is TRBJ2-5, with TRBD1 identical over 10 bases. The CDR3 runs 15 residues. The V segment lost 4 bases and the J segment 7 bases; nucleotides outside the gene matches: 9. Per germline, CDR1 KGHSH and CDR2 LQKENI.

The rearrangement links TRBV9 to TRBJ2-3; 8 bases align to TRBD2. The CDR3 extends over 16 amino acids. In germline, CDR1 is SGDLS, CDR2 YYNGEE. V was clipped by 0 bases and J by 6 bases; unmatched bases: 9. CDR3 residues: CASSVGPAGDGDTQYF. The CDR3 DNA follows: TGTGCCAGCAGCGTAGGGCCAGCGGGAGATGGGGATACGCAGTATTTT.

The J gene is TRBJ2-1, the V gene TRBV6-1, with D uncertain. The CDR3 is 14 residues long. Germline CDR1 reads MNHNS; CDR2 reads SASEGT. V lost 3 bases and J 6 bases, leaving 12 bases between the germline ends. CDR3 sequence: CASSDVGYFNEQFF. As DNA, the CDR3 is TGTGCCAGCAGTGATGTCGGGTATTTCAATGAGCAGTTCTTC.

The chain employs TRBV9 and TRBJ2-5, with D maybe TRBD1 (6 bases). Trimming took off 1 base at V and 5 bases at J, with 9 bases between the two ends. The CDR3 extends over 13 amino acids. The V gene's germline CDR1 is SGDLS and CDR2 YYNGEE. The CDR3 sequence: CASSVKTGETQYF. DNA for the CDR3: TGTGCCAGCAGCGTAAAAACAGGGGAGACCCAGTACTTC.

J is TRBJ1-3 and V is TRBV5-1; D remains unclear. Trimming removed 1 base from V and 0 bases from J, with 8 bases in between. Germline CDR1 is SGHRS and CDR2 is YFSETQ. The CDR3 runs to 15 residues. The DNA for the CDR3 is TGCGCCAGCAGCTTGAGCGCCAGCTCTGGAAACACCATATATTTT. This codes for CASSLSASSGNTIYF.

The genes are TRBV11-2 and TRBJ1-4; possible D gene TRBD1, 6 bases. Germline V gene lookup returns CDR1 SGHAT and CDR2 FQNNGV. V gave up 4 bases and J gave up 2 bases, with 20 bases separating them. CDR3 length equals 18 residues. The CDR3 spells CASSSHLRGGITNEKLFF. The CDR3 nucleotides are TGTGCCAGCAGCTCCCACCTTAGGGGGGGCATTACTAATGAAAAACTGTTTTTT.

The chain employs TRBV18 and TRBJ2-2, with a tentative D call TRBD2 (6 bases). Trimming stripped 1 base from V and 1 base from J, with 10 bases between. Germline assignment: CDR1 KGHSH and CDR2 LQKENI. This CDR3 is 16 amino acids long. CDR3 coding DNA: TGTGCCAGCTCACCACGAGGTAGCGGGAACACCGGGGAGCTGTTTTTT. Encoded protein: CASSPRGSGNTGELFF.

The chain links TRBV19 to TRBJ1-5; 8 nucleotides match TRBD1. The germline V gene has CDR1 LNHDA and CDR2 SQIVND (reference sequence). The CDR3 totals 13 residues. Losses at the gene ends were 6 bases for V and 4 bases for J; bases not matched to a gene: 2. The CDR3 DNA is TGTGCCAGTAGGACAGGGGAGAATCAGCCCCAGCATTTT. Encoded protein: CASRTGENQPQHF.

This sequence joins TRBV6-1 and TRBJ1-2; D perhaps matches TRBD1 (6 bases). Germline loops: CDR1 MNHNS, CDR2 SASEGT. V gave up 1 base and J gave up 2 bases, with 11 bases separating them. This CDR3 contains 15 residues. The CDR3 DNA follows: TGTGCCAGCAGTGAAGAATGGGGGCACAACTATGGCTACACCTTC. Protein product: CASSEEWGHNYGYTF.

The V call is TRBV27, the J call TRBJ1-2; tentative D call: TRBD1 (5 bases). Germline values: CDR1 MNHEY, CDR2 SMNVEV (reference sequence). V lost 5 bases, J lost 6 bases, and 10 bases lay in between. The CDR3 runs 12 residues. The CDR3 spells CASSDQGNGYTF. Here the CDR3 DNA reads TGTGCCAGCAGTGACCAGGGCAATGGCTACACCTTC.

V is TRBV6-5 and J is TRBJ2-7, with 7 bases lining up with TRBD2. Unmatched junction bases numbered 6, after V lost 5 bases and J lost 2 bases. Germline V lookup: CDR1 MNHEY, CDR2 SVGAGI. This CDR3 spans 14 amino acids. CDR3 bases: TGTGCCAGCAGTGGGGAGGGGCCGACCTACGAGCAGTACTTC. Protein product: CASSGEGPTYEQYF.

In its sample, this clone was seen once. The rearrangement uses TRBV28 and TRBJ2-7; TRBD2 matches at 8 bases. The CDR3 runs to 15 residues. V dropped 6 bases and J dropped 7; count of bases not matched to a gene: 14. Germline-derived CDR1 and CDR2 are MDHEN and SYDVKM. CDR3 sequence: CASRAPGLGGGEQYF. The CDR3 DNA is TGTGCCAGCAGGGCACCGGGACTAGGGGGAGGGGAGCAGTACTTC.

The chain combines TRBV27 with TRBJ1-1, with 7 bases matching TRBD1. The CDR3 is 15 residues long. Germline V gene sequence: CDR1 MNHEY, CDR2 SMNVEV (reference sequence). V was clipped by 6 bases and J by 1 base; unmatched bases: 8. The CDR3 region has the DNA TGTGCCAGCAGCCGAGACAGGGTAACGAACACTGAAGCTTTCTTT. Protein sequence: CASSRDRVTNTEAFF.

The V and J genes are TRBV5-4 and TRBJ2-7; D is unclear. Trimming shortened V by 5 bases and J by 5 bases, and 11 bases separated the two germline ends. There are 12 residues in the CDR3. Germline CDR1 SGHNT, CDR2 YYREEE (reference sequence). The CDR3 spells CASRMDVHEQYF. CDR3 DNA: TGTGCCAGCAGGATGGACGTCCACGAGCAGTACTTC.

The genes are TRBV28 and TRBJ1-1; D unclear. Germline assignment: CDR1 MDHEN and CDR2 SYDVKM. The V gene lost 7 bases and the J gene lost 6 bases, with 15 bases spanning the gap. CDR3 length: 13 amino acids. The CDR3, as DNA: TGTGCCAGCACCGCGGCCGGGAATCCTGAAGCTTTCTTT. Translated, it gives CASTAAGNPEAFF.

There are a few counts of this clone. V gene TRBV5-6 combines with J gene TRBJ2-7; D is possibly TRBD1 (6 bases). V shed 0 bases and J shed 6 bases, with 13 bases lying between them. Looked up from germline, CDR1 is SGHDT and CDR2 is YYEEEE. This CDR3 has 14 residues. As DNA, the CDR3 is TGTGCCAGCAGCTTGGAACAGGGTCTGGGCGAGCAGTACTTC. Protein sequence: CASSLEQGLGEQYF.

The rearrangement joins TRBV5-1 to TRBJ1-4; TRBD1 matches 9 bases. This CDR3 has 17 amino acids. With V trimmed by 0 bases and J by 1 base, 4 bases remained unmatched. The germline V gene has CDR1 SGHRS and CDR2 YFSETQ. CDR3 in DNA: TGCGCCAGCAGCTTGGGGGACAGGGCGAGAACTAATGAAAAACTGTTTTTT. Translation: CASSLGDRARTNEKLFF.

This clone was counted a few times. The chain joins TRBV7-7 to TRBJ2-3; D unclear. This CDR3 spans 16 amino acids. CDR1 SSHAT and CDR2 FNYEAQ come from the germline V gene (reference sequence). V was clipped by 5 bases and J by 5 bases, with 20 bases between them. CDR3 residues: CASSPQAGAGGDTQYF. For the CDR3, the DNA is TGTGCCAGCAGCCCCCAAGCCGGAGCCGGTGGAGATACGCAGTATTTT.

The chain is built from TRBV7-2 and TRBJ1-4, with D possibly TRBD1 on 5 matching bases. The CDR3 covers 16 residues. Trimming shortened V by 2 bases and J by 6 bases, and 16 bases separated the two germline ends. Germline lookup yields CDR1 SGHTA and CDR2 FQGNSA. CDR3 sequence (DNA): TGTGCCAGCAGCTTATCATCGCTCAGGGACGATGAAAAACTGTTTTTT. It codes for CASSLSSLRDDEKLFF.

V gene TRBV5-4 combines with J gene TRBJ1-3, with 7 bases lining up with TRBD1. The length of the CDR3 is 16 residues. CDR1 is SGHNT, CDR2 YYREEE, per germline (reference sequence). V gave up 4 bases and J gave up 0 bases; unmatched junction bases: 7. The CDR3 nucleotides read TGTGCCAGCAGCCCAGCCAGACAGGGCTCTGGAAACACCATATATTTT. As protein: CASSPARQGSGNTIYF.

The chain joins TRBV7-2 to TRBJ2-7; D is undetermined. This CDR3 contains 15 residues. The ends were cut back, 1 base at V and 3 bases at J, with 13 bases in the middle. Germline assignment: CDR1 SGHTA and CDR2 FQGNSA. The CDR3, as DNA: TGTGCCAGCAGCTTAGGGGATGGCGGCCTCTACGAGCAGTACTTC. Protein sequence: CASSLGDGGLYEQYF.

The V call is TRBV19, the J call TRBJ2-1, with a possible D match to TRBD2 (6 bases). Per the germline V gene, CDR1 is LNHDA and CDR2 is SQIVND (reference sequence). Trimming removed 11 bases at V and 4 bases at J, with 18 bases between. The CDR3 is made up of 14 amino acids. CDR3 in amino acids: CAASRASDYNEQFF. CDR3 bases: TGTGCCGCATCCCGGGCTAGCGATTACAATGAGCAGTTCTTC.

The chain joins TRBV19 to TRBJ2-1; D perhaps matches TRBD2 (6 bases). The ends were cut back, 0 bases at V and 6 bases at J, with 6 bases in the middle. Germline lookup yields CDR1 LNHDA and CDR2 SQIVND (reference sequence). The CDR3 length is 13 residues. The CDR3 here is CASSIEGGNEQFF. The CDR3 nucleotides are TGTGCCAGTAGTATAGAGGGGGGCAATGAGCAGTTCTTC.

The chain uses TRBV7-8 and TRBJ1-5; D is unresolved. The germline V gene encodes CDR1 SGHVS and CDR2 FQNEAQ. V lost 8 bases and J lost 2, with 13 bases in between. The CDR3 consists of 14 residues. The DNA of the CDR3 is TGTGCCAGCTCCGGGGAGGTTGGCAATCAGCCCCAGCATTTT. This sequence encodes CASSGEVGNQPQHF.

This clone was observed once. The chain is built from TRBV28 and TRBJ2-7; the match to TRBD2 covers 11 bases. Trimming took 5 bases from V and 12 from J; bases not matched to a gene: 9. This CDR3 has 13 residues. Germline V CDR1 and CDR2: MDHEN, SYDVKM. The CDR3 DNA reads TGTGCCAGCAGTCCACGGCTAGCGGGAGGTCCGTACTTC. It encodes CASSPRLAGGPYF.

This CDR3 is CASSLDTSNTEAFF. The DNA of the CDR3 is TGTGCCAGCAGCCTCGATACCTCGAACACTGAAGCTTTCTTT. The chain recombines TRBV28 with TRBJ1-1, with D unresolved. V lost 6 bases and J lost 1, with 12 bases in between. CDR3 length: 14 residues. The germline gives CDR1 MDHEN, CDR2 SYDVKM. Based on the CDR3 plus reference TRBV28 and TRBJ1-1, the full variable domain is DVKVTQSSRYLVKRTGEKVFLECVQDMDHENMFWYRQDPGLGLRLIYFSYDVKMKEKGDIPEGYSVSREKKERFSLILESASTNQTSMYLCASSLDTSNTEAFFGQGTRLTVV.